A single sample is the source of the 16 T cell receptor beta chains below, sequenced in a study of blood T cell repertoires in COVID-19. Libraries were prepared by immunoSEQ multiplex PCR; TCRdb keeps only in-frame clonotypes and omits some of them. The sample shows approximately 170,000 clones, 80% to 90% of them seen only once. The source material was peripheral blood. The receptors were sampled from a human donor in a cohort sampled during active COVID-19.

This clone has more than one count but fewer than ten. The chain carries TRBV30 and TRBJ1-5; D is uncertain. Germline V gene sequence: CDR1 GTSNPN, CDR2 SVGIG (reference sequence). There are 13 residues in the CDR3. V lost 1 base, J lost 2 bases, and 6 bases lay in between. This CDR3 is CAWSDSGNQPQHF. The CDR3 DNA is TGTGCCTGGAGTGATAGCGGCAATCAGCCCCAGCATTTT.

The rearrangement links TRBV30 to TRBJ1-2; D may be TRBD1 (5 bases). CDR3 length equals 13 residues. Germline V gives CDR1 GTSNPN, CDR2 SVGIG (reference sequence). V was trimmed by 6 bases and J by 7 bases, leaving 18 bases between them. CDR3 sequence: CACTEGGAVGYTF. The CDR3 DNA is TGTGCCTGCACGGAAGGAGGGGCGGTTGGCTACACCTTC.

This clone was detected ten times or more. The chain has TRBV6-6 and TRBJ1-5; D is possibly TRBD1 (5 bases). Trimming stripped 6 bases from V and 6 bases from J, with 18 bases between. Germline V lookup: CDR1 MNHNY, CDR2 SVGAGI (reference sequence). This CDR3 has 15 residues. CDR3 sequence reads: CASSPGGGSGQPQHF. DNA for the CDR3: TGTGCCAGCAGCCCCGGGGGGGGGTCTGGTCAGCCCCAGCATTTT.

As concerns this clone: At one end, the junction sequence differs from germline, possibly due to a read error. V usage is TRBV2 and J usage is TRBJ2-3, with 12 bases lining up with TRBD2. Looked up from germline, CDR1 is SNHLY and CDR2 is FYNNEI. There are 17 residues in the CDR3. The CDR3 DNA is TGTGCCAGCAGTGAAGCGCTGACTAGCGGGAGCAAAGATACGCAGTATTTT. Protein: CASSEALTSGSKDTQYF.

The rearrangement links TRBV6-2 or TRBV6-3 to TRBJ2-7, with D possibly matching TRBD1 (6 bases). V lost 3 bases and J lost 7, with 16 bases in between. The CDR3 covers 14 residues. Germline CDR1 MNHEY, CDR2 SVGEGT. CDR3 region: CASSYQTGLGEQYF. The CDR3 DNA is TGTGCCAGCAGTTATCAAACAGGGTTGGGGGAGCAGTACTTC.

The gene calls are TRBV19 and TRBJ1-1; 9 bases match TRBD1. CDR3 length: 14 amino acids. V shed 4 bases, J shed 1 base, and the junction held 1 base outside the gene matches. Per the germline V gene, CDR1 is LNHDA and CDR2 is SQIVND (reference sequence). The CDR3: CASSKQGANTEAFF. In DNA form, the CDR3 reads TGTGCCAGTAGTAAACAGGGGGCGAACACTGAAGCTTTCTTT.

This clone was counted only a few times. V gene TRBV3-1 (or the pseudogene TRBV3-2) combines with J gene TRBJ2-5, with D unclear. The CDR3 contains 15 residues. Germline CDR1 is LGHDT and CDR2 is YNNKEL (reference sequence). Trimming stripped 2 bases from V and 0 bases from J, with 10 bases between. CDR3 in DNA: TGTGCCAGCAGCCAAATGAGCCGTTACCAAGAGACCCAGTACTTC. Its protein is CASSQMSRYQETQYF.

This rearrangement joins TRBV7-2 to TRBJ2-7; 11 nucleotides line up with TRBD2. V lost 5 bases to trimming and J lost 6 bases; unmatched junction nucleotides: 12. Germline V lookup: CDR1 SGHTA, CDR2 FQGNSA. The CDR3 has 16 residues. CDR3 in amino acids: CASSLFSSGGAGEQYF. The CDR3 nucleotides read TGTGCCAGCAGCCTATTCAGTAGCGGGGGGGCCGGCGAGCAGTACTTC.

This chain links TRBV7-2 with TRBJ2-7, with 7 bases identical to TRBD2. Losses at the gene ends were 1 base for V and 3 bases for J; bases not matched to a gene: 9. CDR3 length: 16 amino acids. Germline V lookup: CDR1 SGHTA, CDR2 FQGNSA. The CDR3: CASSLGLAAVGYEQYF. The CDR3 nucleotides read TGTGCCAGCAGCTTAGGGCTAGCGGCAGTCGGCTACGAGCAGTACTTC. Based on the CDR3 plus reference TRBV7-2 and TRBJ2-7, the full variable domain is GAGVSQSPSNKVTEKGKDVELRCDPISGHTALYWYRQSLGQGLEFLIYFQGNSAPDKSGLPSDRFSAERTGGSVSTLTIQRTQQEDSAVYLCASSLGLAAVGYEQYFGPGTRLTVT.

This clone was seen only once. The CDR3 region has the DNA TGTGCCAGCAGTTTCGAACTTCCCTCTGGGGCCAACGTCCTGACTTTC. This sequence encodes CASSFELPSGANVLTF. The rearrangement links TRBV27 to TRBJ2-6; D remains ambiguous. The V and J ends lost 3 bases and 0 bases respectively, with 9 bases between them. Germline CDR1 reads MNHEY; CDR2 reads SMNVEV (reference sequence). The CDR3 extends over 16 amino acids.

The chain joins TRBV7-2 to TRBJ1-5, with 8 positions matching TRBD1. With 2 bases clipped from V and 10 bases from J, the junction kept 7 bases outside the gene matches. The CDR3 runs 14 residues. Germline CDR1 SGHTA, CDR2 FQGNSA. CDR3 sequence: CASSLPDRDSPQHF. Here the CDR3 DNA reads TGTGCCAGCAGCTTACCGGACAGGGACTCACCCCAGCATTTT. Looking up the rest from reference TRBV7-2 and TRBJ1-5 gives the full variable domain: GAGVSQSPSNKVTEKGKDVELRCDPISGHTALYWYRQSLGQGLEFLIYFQGNSAPDKSGLPSDRFSAERTGGSVSTLTIQRTQQEDSAVYLCASSLPDRDSPQHFGDGTRLSIL.

The rearrangement joins TRBV19 to TRBJ2-2, with TRBD2 matching over 12 bases. The CDR3 contains 20 residues. V trimming: 0 bases; J trimming: 6 bases; junction bases outside the gene matches: 14. Germline loops: CDR1 LNHDA, CDR2 SQIVND (reference sequence). The CDR3 reads CASSIDLRGALAGGPGELFF. CDR3 coding DNA: TGTGCCAGTAGTATAGATCTCCGGGGGGCACTAGCGGGGGGCCCCGGGGAGCTGTTTTTT.

The chain is built from TRBV9 and TRBJ1-4; D unresolved. This CDR3 spans 12 amino acids. Germline V lookup: CDR1 SGDLS, CDR2 YYNGEE. V dropped 4 bases and J dropped 8 bases, with 9 bases sitting between them. CDR3 region: CASSRGEEKLFF. In DNA form, the CDR3 reads TGTGCCAGCAGCCGGGGAGAAGAAAAACTGTTTTTT. Full variable domain (missing parts from reference TRBV9 and TRBJ1-4): DSGVTQTPKHLITATGQRVTLRCSPRSGDLSVYWYQQSLDQGLQFLIQYYNGEERAKGNILERFSAQQFPDLHSELNLSSLELGDSALYFCASSRGEEKLFFGSGTQLSVL.

This rearrangement joins TRBV2 to TRBJ1-5, with D possibly matching TRBD1 (5 bases). V lost 5 bases, J lost 0 bases, and 11 bases lay in between. CDR3 length equals 15 residues. Looked up from germline, CDR1 is SNHLY and CDR2 is FYNNEI. DNA of the CDR3: TGTGCCAGCAGTCCCAGGGTAGATAGCAATCAGCCCCAGCATTTT. Translation: CASSPRVDSNQPQHF. The variable domain in full, with the rest retrieved from reference TRBV2 and TRBJ1-5, is EPEVTQTPSHQVTQMGQEVILRCVPISNHLYFYWYRQILGQKVEFLVSFYNNEISEKSEIFDDQFSVERPDGSNFTLKIRSTKLEDSAMYFCASSPRVDSNQPQHFGDGTRLSIL.

The V gene is TRBV3-1 (or the pseudogene TRBV3-2), the J gene TRBJ1-2, with D possibly being TRBD1 (6 bases). Trimming pared 6 bases from V and 4 bases from J, leaving 18 bases between. The germline gives CDR1 LGHDT, CDR2 YNNKEL (reference sequence). This CDR3 region has 15 residues. CDR3 nucleotides: TGTGCCAGCAGTCAACAAGCCACAGGGTCCTATGGCTACACCTTC. It is translated as CASSQQATGSYGYTF.

This chain joins TRBV15 and TRBJ2-7; weak D call: TRBD1 (6 bases). Germline V gene data show CDR1 as LNHNV and CDR2 as YYDKDF (reference sequence). V was pared by 0 bases and J by 2 bases, with 8 bases between. CDR3 length: 14 residues. In nucleotides, the CDR3 is TGTGCCACCAGCAGAGACACAGGGACCTACGAGCAGTACTTC. It specifies CATSRDTGTYEQYF.